This paragraph covers one T cell receptor (beta chain) sequence. What it binds is unknown. These data belong to a study of a mutant IDH1 vaccine in newly diagnosed glioma. For the study at large: Patients received vaccination from 4-6 weeks after radiotherapy alone, or with temozolomide cycles.

Points from the study as a whole: Vaccine-induced immune responses occurred in under 95% of patients. Changes in top peripheral clonotypes did not appear linked to pseudoprogression.

CDR1 is WNHNN, CDR2 SYGVQD, per germline (reference sequence). Trimming shortened V by 0 bases and J by 2 bases, and 8 bases separated the two germline ends. CDR3 size: 15 residues. Profiled with immunoSEQ multiplex PCR; TCRdb holds only in-frame clones, not every one. The sample yields roughly 26,000 clones, roughly 83% seen once. Time point reported: week 35, safety follow-up. Vaccine doses each comprised 300 ug of mutant IDH1 20-mer peptide, with topical imiquimod. This clonotype originated in a man younger than 40 with glioma. Sequencing was performed on PBMCs, taken from a glioma patient whose treatment included an IDH1 peptide vaccine. This chain uses TRBV10-1 with TRBJ2-1; possibly TRBD2 for D (6 bases). CDR3 amino acids: CASSESRGTYNEQFF. The CDR3 nucleotides read TGCGCCAGCAGTGAGTCCCGGGGGACCTACAATGAGCAGTTCTTC.